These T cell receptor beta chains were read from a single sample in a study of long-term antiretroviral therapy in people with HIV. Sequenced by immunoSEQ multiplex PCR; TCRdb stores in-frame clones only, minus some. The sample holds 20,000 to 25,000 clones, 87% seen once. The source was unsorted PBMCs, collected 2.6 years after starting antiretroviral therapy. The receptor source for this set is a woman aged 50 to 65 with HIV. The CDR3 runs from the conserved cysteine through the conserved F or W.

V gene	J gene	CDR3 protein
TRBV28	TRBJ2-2	CASRRTSGVGELFF
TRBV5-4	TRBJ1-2	CASSYDRDYGYTF
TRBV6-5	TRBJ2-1	CASSYSSGLADNEQFF
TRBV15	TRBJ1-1	CATSRDEAGRKGLHTEAFF
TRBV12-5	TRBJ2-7	CASGPGTSGSLSYEQYF
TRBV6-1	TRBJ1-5	CASSRTDLSNQPQHF
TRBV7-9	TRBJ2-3	CASSEGGVRTDTQYF
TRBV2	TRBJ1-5	CASRRGQGPIQPQHF
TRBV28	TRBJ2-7	CASSLEFYEQYF
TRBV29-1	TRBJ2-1	CSEVRAPYNEQFF
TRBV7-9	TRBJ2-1	CASSSNEQFF
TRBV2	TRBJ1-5	CASSTPGQPRPQHF
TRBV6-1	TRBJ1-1	CASSEGNLNTEAFF
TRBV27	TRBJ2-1	CASSTIADYYNEQFF
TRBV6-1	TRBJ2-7	CASSVPGQAYEQYF
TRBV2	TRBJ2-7	CASSEEGAGEYEQYF
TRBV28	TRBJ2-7	CASSFSLAALSSYEQYF
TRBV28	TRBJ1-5	CASSARQGYQPQHF
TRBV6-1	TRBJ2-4	CASSEEGMIAKNIQYF
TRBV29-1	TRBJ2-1	CSVYGAAYNEQFF
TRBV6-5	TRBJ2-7	CASSYSGHISSYEQYF
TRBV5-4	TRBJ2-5	CASSLEGGAETQYF
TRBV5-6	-	CASSLRGSYEQYF
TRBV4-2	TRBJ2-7	CASSPIAGGRYEQYF
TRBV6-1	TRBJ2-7	CATDSRTRPYEQYF
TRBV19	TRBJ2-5	CASSRTSGSLETQYF
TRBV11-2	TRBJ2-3	CASRGPRTSEGTDTQYF
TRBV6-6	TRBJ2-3	CASSYAFSDTQYF
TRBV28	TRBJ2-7	CASSWQDPTYEQYF
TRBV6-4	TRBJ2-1	CASSERRETGEQFF
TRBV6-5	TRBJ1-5	CASRRDGYSNQPQHF